These 2 T cell receptor beta chains were all obtained from the same sample, sequenced in a study of memory CD4+ T cells and cytomegalovirus serostatus. Produced via immunoSEQ multiplex PCR; TCRdb's table is partial and in-frame only. This sample has about 75,000 clones, with roughly three quarters found just once. The sort gate was single viable CD3+CD4+CD8-CD45RO+ cells for memory CD4+ T cells. Input material: memory CD4+ T cells from blood. The receptors were gathered from an adult in good health and CMV-seropositive.

This chain's CDR3 is CASSRGGDLEPEAFF. CDR3 in DNA: TGTGCCAGCTCACGGGGAGGGGACCTGGAACCTGAAGCTTTCTTT. The V and J genes are TRBV18 and TRBJ1-1; weak D call: TRBD1 (5 bases). In germline, CDR1 is KGHSH, CDR2 LQKENI. The CDR3 extends over 15 amino acids. With 4 bases removed from V and 6 bases from J, the gap between germline ends came to 18 bases.

In its sample, this clone was seen once. The chain employs TRBV6-6 and TRBJ1-1; D is perhaps TRBD1 (5 bases). This CDR3 contains 14 residues. V shed 0 bases and J shed 2 bases, with 7 bases lying between them. In germline, CDR1 is MNHNY, CDR2 SVGAGI (reference sequence). The CDR3 region has the DNA TGTGCCAGCAGTTACTCGACAGCTAACACTGAAGCTTTCTTT. Protein: CASSYSTANTEAFF.